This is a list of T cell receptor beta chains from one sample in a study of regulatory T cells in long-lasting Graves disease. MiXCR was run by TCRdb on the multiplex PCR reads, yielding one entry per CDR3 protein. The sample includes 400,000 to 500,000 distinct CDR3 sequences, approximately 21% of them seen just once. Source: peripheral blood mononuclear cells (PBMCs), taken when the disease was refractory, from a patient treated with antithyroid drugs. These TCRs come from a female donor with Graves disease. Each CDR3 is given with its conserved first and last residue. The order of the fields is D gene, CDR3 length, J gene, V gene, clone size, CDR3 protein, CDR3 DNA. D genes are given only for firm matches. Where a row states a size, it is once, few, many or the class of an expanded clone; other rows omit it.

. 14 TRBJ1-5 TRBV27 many CASSLIGGDQPQHF TGTGCCAGCAGTTTAATTGGGGGCGATCAGCCCCAGCATTTT
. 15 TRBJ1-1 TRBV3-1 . CASSQLQQGGTEAFF TGTGCCAGCAGCCAACTTCAGCAGGGAGGAACTGAAGCTTTCTTT
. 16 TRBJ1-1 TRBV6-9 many CASSYLGGGPHTEAFF TGTGCCAGCAGTTACCTTGGGGGGGGACCTCACACTGAAGCTTTCTTT
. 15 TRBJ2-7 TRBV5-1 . CASSLEGSWTYEQYF TGCGCCAGCAGCTTGGAAGGGTCGTGGACCTACGAGCAGTACTTC
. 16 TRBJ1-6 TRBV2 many CASSSDSLYYNSPLHF TGTGCCAGCAGCTCGGACAGCCTATACTATAATTCACCCCTCCACTTT
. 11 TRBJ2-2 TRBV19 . CASRLAGELFF TGTGCCTCCAGATTGGCCGGGGAGCTGTTTTTT
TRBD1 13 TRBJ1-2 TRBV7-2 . CASSRTGESGYTF TGTGCCAGCAGCCGGACAGGGGAAAGTGGCTACACCTTC
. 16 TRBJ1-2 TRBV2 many CASSEMWSDPTKGYTF TGTGCCAGCAGTGAAATGTGGTCAGACCCCACTAAAGGCTACACCTTC
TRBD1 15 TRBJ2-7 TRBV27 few CASSLLGQGHYEQYF TGTGCCAGCAGTTTATTGGGACAGGGTCACTACGAGCAGTACTTC
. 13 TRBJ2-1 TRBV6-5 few CASSSAAGYEQFF TGTGCCAGCAGTTCCGCCGCCGGGTATGAGCAGTTCTTC
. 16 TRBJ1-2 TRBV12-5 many CASGLVSTGSRSGYTF TGTGCTAGTGGTTTGGTATCGACGGGCAGTAGAAGTGGCTACACCTTC
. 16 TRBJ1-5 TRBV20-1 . CSARAMWGNSNQPQHF TGCAGTGCTAGAGCGATGTGGGGTAATAGCAATCAGCCCCAGCATTTT
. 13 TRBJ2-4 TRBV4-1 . CASSQAEKNIQYF TGCGCCAGCAGCCAAGCCGAGAAAAACATTCAGTACTTC
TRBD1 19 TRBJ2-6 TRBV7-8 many CASRPRAGQGGSGANVLTF TGTGCCAGCCGCCCAAGGGCGGGACAGGGTGGTTCTGGGGCCAACGTCCTGACTTTC
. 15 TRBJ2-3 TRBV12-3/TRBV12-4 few CASSFSREGTDTQYF TGTGCCAGCAGTTTTTCTCGCGAGGGCACAGATACGCAGTATTTT
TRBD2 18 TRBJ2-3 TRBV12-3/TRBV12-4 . CASSQTGPGLDTTDTQYF TGTGCCAGCAGTCAAACTGGTCCGGGACTAGATACCACAGATACGCAGTATTTT
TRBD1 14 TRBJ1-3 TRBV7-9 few CATNTGEVGNTIYF TGTGCCACGAACACAGGGGAGGTCGGAAACACCATATATTTT
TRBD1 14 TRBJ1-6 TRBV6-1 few CASSGGQGGSPLHF TGTGCCAGCAGCGGGGGACAGGGCGGCTCACCCCTCCACTTT
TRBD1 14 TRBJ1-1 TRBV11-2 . CASSKGQGSTEAFF TGTGCCAGCAGCAAGGGACAGGGAAGCACTGAAGCTTTCTTT
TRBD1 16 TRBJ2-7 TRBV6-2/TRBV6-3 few CASSYRDRPYPYEQYF TGTGCCAGCAGTTACCGGGACAGGCCTTATCCATACGAGCAGTACTTC
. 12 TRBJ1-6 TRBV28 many CASSLDRLSLHF TGTGCCAGCAGCTTAGACCGCCTCTCCCTCCACTTT
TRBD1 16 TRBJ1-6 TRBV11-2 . CASSSPGTGNNSPLHF TGTGCCAGCAGCTCTCCCGGGACAGGCAATAATTCACCCCTCCACTTT
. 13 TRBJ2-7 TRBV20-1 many CSAPGSLSYEQYF TGCAGTGCGCCGGGCTCCCTCTCCTACGAGCAGTACTTC
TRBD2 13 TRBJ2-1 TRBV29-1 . CSVRLAGNNEQFF TGCAGCGTTCGGCTAGCGGGGAACAATGAGCAGTTCTTC
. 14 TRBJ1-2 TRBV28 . CASSFNRVDYGYTF TGTGCCAGCAGTTTCAACAGGGTAGACTATGGCTACACCTTC
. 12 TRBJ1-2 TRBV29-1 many CSVDGINYGYTF TGCAGCGTAGACGGAATAAACTATGGCTACACCTTC
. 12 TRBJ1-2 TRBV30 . CAWSFGPYGYTF TGTGCCTGGAGTTTCGGTCCCTATGGCTACACCTTC
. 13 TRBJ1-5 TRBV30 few CAWSADGNQPQHF TGTGCCTGGAGTGCGGACGGGAATCAGCCCCAGCATTTT
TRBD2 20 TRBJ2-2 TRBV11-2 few CASSSPRWRSGGFNTGELFF TGTGCCAGCAGCTCCCCTCGCTGGAGGAGCGGGGGGTTCAACACCGGGGAGCTGTTTTTT
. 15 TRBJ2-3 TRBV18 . CASSPRQGNTDTQYF TGTGCCAGCTCACCACGCCAAGGGAACACAGATACGCAGTATTTT
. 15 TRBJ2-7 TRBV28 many CASSAPETLSYEQYF TGTGCCAGCAGTGCTCCCGAGACCTTATCCTACGAGCAGTACTTC
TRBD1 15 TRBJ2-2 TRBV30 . CAWRRTGTNTGELFF TGTGCCTGGAGGAGGACAGGGACGAACACCGGGGAGCTGTTTTTT
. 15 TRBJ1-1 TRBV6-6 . CAGSYSIGSDTEAFF TGTGCCGGCAGTTACTCGATTGGGTCGGACACTGAAGCTTTCTTT
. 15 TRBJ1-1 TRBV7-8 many CASSLVKREDTEAFF TGTGCCAGCAGCTTAGTAAAGAGGGAGGACACTGAAGCTTTCTTT
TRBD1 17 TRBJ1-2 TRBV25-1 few CASTPPGTGGINYGYTF TGTGCCAGCACTCCCCCTGGAACAGGGGGGATAAACTATGGCTACACCTTC
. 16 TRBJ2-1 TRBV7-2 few CASSLAGTPGRNEQFF TGTGCCAGCAGCTTGGCCGGGACACCGGGGCGGAATGAGCAGTTCTTC
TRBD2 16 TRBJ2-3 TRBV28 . CASSGPLAGDTDTQYF TGTGCCAGCAGTGGCCCACTAGCGGGGGACACAGATACGCAGTATTTT
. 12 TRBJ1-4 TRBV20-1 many CSARGGREKLFF TGCAGTGCTAGAGGTGGTCGTGAAAAACTGTTTTTT
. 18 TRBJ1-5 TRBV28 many CASSLPRTDYYSNQPQHF TGTGCCAGCAGTCTGCCGCGGACAGACTATTATAGCAATCAGCCCCAGCATTTT
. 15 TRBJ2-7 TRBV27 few CASSPSVGLRYEQYF TGTGCCAGCAGTCCAAGCGTGGGACTTCGCTACGAGCAGTACTTC
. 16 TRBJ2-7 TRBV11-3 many CASSLPFGERSYEQYF TGTGCCAGCAGCTTACCGTTCGGGGAGAGATCCTACGAGCAGTACTTC
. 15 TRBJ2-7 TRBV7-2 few CASSPYPGVAYEQYF TGTGCCAGCAGCCCTTACCCGGGGGTAGCGTACGAGCAGTACTTC